This T cell receptor beta chain was identified in a study of T cell responses to AZD1222 COVID-19 vaccine. Study-level information: Pooled samples include second doses given at about 4 or 12 weeks. Study-level results: The donors showed a predominance of white British ancestry and of females, with possible underestimation of clonal diversity. Spike-specific TCR breadth and depth went up after people got two AZD1222 doses. A reported finding is that nearly half of spike-specific TCRs target unmutated variant regions.

Regarding this clone: Its specificity is not known.

The CDR3 spans 11 residues. Trimming took 0 bases from V and 11 from J, leaving 10 bases between them. The germline gives CDR1 DFQATT, CDR2 SNEGSKA (reference sequence). Sequenced by immunoSEQ multiplex PCR; TCRdb stores in-frame clones only, minus some. The table shows about 260,000 clones, with 93% occurring only once. The chain links TRBV20-1 to TRBJ1-1; D is ambiguous. The sample in question was peripheral blood, obtained on day 0 of AZD1222 vaccination. This receptor was taken from an adult in good health. The CDR3 protein is CSARDHYWAFF. The CDR3 DNA sequence: TGCAGTGCTAGAGATCATTACTGGGCTTTCTTT.